These 8 T cell receptor beta chains originate from one sample sequenced in a study of Ad26.COV2.S vaccination and SARS-CoV-2 variants. Repertoires were generated with immunoSEQ multiplex PCR, while TCRdb's copy carries only in-frame clones and drops some. The data show 300,000 to 450,000 clones, about 91% seen once. Sequenced material: peripheral blood, taken after recovery from COVID-19. The receptors here all came from a human donor who had recovered from COVID-19.

The chain combines TRBV14 with TRBJ2-3; weak D call: TRBD2 (6 bases). Looked up from germline, CDR1 is SGHDN and CDR2 is FVKESK. The length of the CDR3 is 16 residues. V lost 1 base and J lost 1, with 12 bases in between. The CDR3 nucleotides are TGTGCCAGCAGCCAAGCCGAGGGAGGCGGCACAGATACGCAGTATTTT. The encoded protein is CASSQAEGGGTDTQYF.

The J gene is TRBJ2-3, the V gene TRBV10-3, with TRBD2 matching over 14 bases. CDR1 ENHRY and CDR2 SYGVKD come from the germline V gene. This CDR3 has 13 amino acids. After removal of 11 bases from V and 6 bases from J, the junction contained 4 bases not matched to a gene. The CDR3 is CASRTSGGDTQYF. CDR3 bases: TGTGCCTCAAGGACTAGCGGGGGGGATACGCAGTATTTT.

This sequence joins TRBV6-6 and TRBJ1-2; D gene uncertain. This CDR3 comprises 12 residues. The germline V and J ends were trimmed by 6 bases and 4 bases, with 9 bases remaining between them. CDR1 and CDR2 from the germline V gene are MNHNY and SVGAGI (reference sequence). The CDR3 DNA follows: TGTGCCAGCAGGACGGAAATCTATGGCTACACCTTC. Its translation: CASRTEIYGYTF.

This clone was recorded a few times. The sample carries other DNA sequences with the same CDR3. V is TRBV24-1 and J is TRBJ2-5; unclear D gene. V was pared by 4 bases and J by 5 bases, with 7 bases between. There are 12 residues in the CDR3. Germline values: CDR1 KGHDR, CDR2 SFDVKD. The CDR3, as DNA: TGTGCCACCAGTGACCTCGGTGAGACCCAGTACTTC. This gives the protein CATSDLGETQYF.

The rearrangement uses TRBV25-1 and TRBJ1-2; possible D gene TRBD1, 5 bases. This CDR3 region has 13 residues. Trimming left V 7 bases short and J 10 bases short, with 19 bases between. Germline V CDR1 and CDR2: MGHDK, SYGVNS. CDR3 loop: CASIKGVAGPYTF. The CDR3 DNA is TGTGCCAGCATTAAAGGGGTAGCAGGGCCCTACACCTTC.

On this clone: Within the sample, other DNA sequences also encode this same CDR3. This chain uses TRBV19 with TRBJ1-5; unclear D gene. The germline V gene has CDR1 LNHDA and CDR2 SQIVND (reference sequence). Trimming cost V 3 bases and J 0 bases, with 9 bases left between them. This CDR3 is 15 amino acids long. The CDR3 nucleotides read TGTGCCAGTAGTATTTCTGGGAATAGCAATCAGCCCCAGCATTTT. Residues: CASSISGNSNQPQHF.

J is TRBJ1-2 and V is TRBV7-2, with D possibly being TRBD1 (6 bases). Looked up from germline, CDR1 is SGHTA and CDR2 is FQGNSA. The CDR3 totals 18 residues. Trimming removed 8 bases from V and 0 bases from J, with 25 bases in between. CDR3 coding DNA: TGTGCCAGCTCTCCTCCGTTTGGGGGCAGCCCCTCTAACTATGGCTACACCTTC. Translation: CASSPPFGGSPSNYGYTF.

The CDR3, as DNA: TGTGCCAGCAGTGGGACAGGGGCGCCCGGGGAGCTGTTTTTT. It translates to CASSGTGAPGELFF. The rearrangement links TRBV9 to TRBJ2-2, with 10 bases aligning to TRBD1. The CDR3 is made up of 14 amino acids. The junction had 4 bases not matched to a gene; V was cut back by 5 bases and J by 6 bases. Germline V lookup: CDR1 SGDLS, CDR2 YYNGEE. Using reference TRBV9 and TRBJ2-2 for the parts outside the CDR3, the full variable domain is DSGVTQTPKHLITATGQRVTLRCSPRSGDLSVYWYQQSLDQGLQFLIQYYNGEERAKGNILERFSAQQFPDLHSELNLSSLELGDSALYFCASSGTGAPGELFFGEGSRLTVL.